This T cell receptor (beta chain) was captured by sequencing in a study of blood T cells in healthy people across ages (dated by TCRdb to about 2015). Describing the broader study: Template switching captured roughly one uniquely barcoded TCR beta cDNA molecule per two T cells in model experiments. For two donors (one aged 18 to 29 and one aged 80 or older), the study analyzed two additional independent replicas of 1 million unique cDNA reads from the same blood draw. To track age-related changes in TCR beta repertoire diversity, the study relied on deep sequencing normalized with unique cDNA molecular identifiers. Donors of different ages were randomly distributed across sequencing lanes to avoid experimental bias. The donors were split into four age groups: young (average around 16 years), middle-aged (about 40), aged (approximately 59) and long-lived (roughly 88).

Receptors were amplified or captured by 5' RACE. The sequencing machine was an Illumina HiSeq 2500. A second PCR of roughly 6 to 11 cycles was run with a J-beta primer mix and a sample-barcoded 5' primer. A unique molecular identifier was introduced onto each TCR beta cDNA molecule by a template-switch 5' adaptor carrying 12 random nucleotides. Each sample yielded at least 3 million CDR3-containing paired-end reads. First-strand cDNA synthesis was performed from all RNA using the Mint cDNA synthesis kit, with priming by a TRBC-specific oligonucleotide. After uracil-DNA glycosylase treatment, a first 18-cycle PCR used universal primers M1SS and BC2_uni_R on all cDNA. As for the original processing: Each sample was normalized by randomly selecting 1 million high-quality reads, each carrying a distinct molecular identifier. Instead of being binned into consensus sequences, reads with shared molecular identifiers were discarded. MiTCR, with a Q25 quality threshold and the strictest error-elimination algorithm, was used for CDR3 identification, clonotype clustering and error correction. A nonparametric unseen species model with Euler transformation was used to estimate lower-bound total TCR beta diversity. The raw public data were reprocessed by TCRdb itself: fastp quality trimming at Q25, MiXCR clonotype calling, in-frame beta chains only. For every CDR3 protein sequence, its rows merge into one entry that carries the most common genes and DNA. TCRdb's processing, not the authors' own work, is the source of the V and J calls. The sample includes 1.2 million to 1.5 million distinct CDR3 sequences, with around 55% observed a single time. The ten largest clones add up to over 5.5% of the sample.

Systemically healthy Caucasian individuals from Russia, 39 in total and aged about 6 to 95 years, were included as donors. Each donor gave 8 to 10 milliliters of peripheral blood, drawn into EDTA-treated Vacutainer tubes. Ficoll-Paque density-gradient centrifugation was used to isolate PBMCs, with at least 6.5 million per sample. Total RNA was extracted from PBMCs with Trizol reagent, with at least 6 micrograms obtained per sample. Naive CD45RAhigh/CD27high T cell percentages were measured by flow cytometry on a PBMC aliquot from every donor. To note about this clonotype: What this receptor recognizes is not known. It has no much larger one-base neighbor in the sample; base qualities were not kept.

Overall results and qualifications from the work: Observed TCR beta diversity per million T cells fell roughly linearly with age, and a significant reduction was already apparent by age around 40. Bulk unsorted PBMC profiling prevented conclusive comparison of naive and antigen-experienced compartments. There was a strong correlation between observed TCR beta diversity and the percentage of naive T cells measured by flow cytometry. Total diversity estimates from one million sequenced T cells were considered lower bounds and underestimates. Compared with the aged group, more naive CD4+ T cells, fewer expanded clones and increased TCR diversity were shown by the long-lived group, suggesting age selection. Because the CMV infection status of the donors was unknown, age-related changes in expanded clonotypes may potentially have been confounded.

Sequencing was performed on blood. This sequence originates from a man younger than 35 in good health.

The DNA sequence is TGTGCCAGCAGAGGGTTTGACGAGCAGTACTTC. The translation is CASRGFDEQYF. The chain is assembled from TRBV2 and TRBJ2-7; the D segment cannot be called with confidence. Reading the germline V gene gives CDR1 SNHLY and CDR2 FYNNEI. From the cysteine through the phenylalanine, the CDR3 covers 11 amino acids. Only the CDR3 DNA is retained, 33 bases long and in frame from the first base. V is clipped by 6 bases and J by 5 bases, and the sequence between their germline boundaries is 8 bases long. Reference TRBV2 and TRBJ2-7 genes cover what lies past the CDR3, so the full variable domain is EPEVTQTPSHQVTQMGQEVILRCVPISNHLYFYWYRQILGQKVEFLVSFYNNEISEKSEIFDDQFSVERPDGSNFTLKIRSTKLEDSAMYFCASRGFDEQYFGPGTRLTVT.